What follows describes a single T cell receptor beta chain. Between the trimmed V and J ends, which lost 4 bases and 4 bases, there was a span of 20 bases. The V gene's germline CDR1 is SGHRS and CDR2 YFSETQ. The CDR3 covers 16 residues. TCRdb's copy holds only in-frame clones and misses some; the assay was immunoSEQ multiplex PCR. The sample records around 100,000 clones, around nine tenths being singletons. This specimen belongs to a study of control samples from healthy donors and cancer patients. The sample consisted of blood. The chain has TRBV5-1 and TRBJ1-2, with D hard to call. This sequence originates from a woman between 18 and 29 years old in good health. CDR3 sequence (DNA): TGCGCCAGCAGCCTTTCTGGGCAGGAAGGATTCTATGGCTACACCTTC. Translation gives CASSLSGQEGFYGYTF. Variable domain in full (rest from reference TRBV5-1 and TRBJ1-2): KAGVTQTPRYLIKTRGQQVTLSCSPISGHRSVSWYQQTPGQGLQFLFEYFSETQRNKGNFPGRFSGRQFSNSRSEMNVSTLELGDSALYLCASSLSGQEGFYGYTFGSGTRLTVV.